This record looks at one TCR beta chain sequence and its context. Its antigen remains undetermined. No per-base quality is available; no much larger clone lies one base away. This entry belongs to a study of blood T cell repertoires in COVID-19 (dated by TCRdb to about 2020). Context from the whole study: Samples from collaborators originated in the United States, Italy and Spain and spanned both the acute and convalescent phases of COVID-19. Sample metadata almost always included a de-identified subject ID, COVID-19 status, age in years and sex. The repertoires were made available in a free public database intended to serve as a resource for research on the immune response to SARS-CoV-2. HLA class I and class II types, where available, came from metadata supplied by the sample provider rather than from assay-based typing. Deeply sampled blood TCRbeta repertoires from subjects exposed to, actively infected with, or recovered from COVID-19 were included in the dataset. Samples came from the ongoing ImmuneRACE study (first 160 participants) plus 1,254 subjects from 6 global collaborators. The prospective study material was composed of cDNA or gDNA derived from T cells, B-cell-depleted T cells, or PBMCs. The research as a whole found: Clinical and demographic metadata were provided uncurated, with the amount varying by source and participant.

The germline V gene specifies SGHRS as CDR1 and YFSETQ as CDR2. The cysteine opens and the phenylalanine closes a CDR3 of 16 amino acids. Only the CDR3 portion is preserved as DNA: 48 bases, with reading frame beginning at the first base. V and J lose 4 bases and 2 bases, and a span of 15 bases separates them. The immunoSEQ Assay, a bias-controlled multiplex PCR, was used to amplify TCRbeta CDR3 regions from genomic DNA. Under the source paper's analysis protocol: Nucleated cell counts per sample were estimated from amplification of reference gene primers within the assay. To quantify the absolute abundance of each unique TCRbeta CDR3 rearrangement, sequence reads were collapsed and filtered. For each sample, productive Simpson clonality was calculated by taking the square root of Simpson's diversity index across productive rearrangements. This is the immuneACCESS table as TCRdb keeps it, with only in-frame sequences that have V and J called. A part of the clones is gone; compared with another copy, unresolved V genes explain less than half, and the rest is unexplained. V, J and clone size derive from that table, while D and trimming were established from the DNA sequence. The sample data list tens of thousands of clones, and around 86% of these were observed just once. 3.8% of the sample lies in the top ten.

Collaborating institutions collected whole blood in K2EDTA tubes following their own protocols. Collaborator samples were shipped for TCRbeta analysis as frozen whole blood, isolated PBMCs, or DNA extracted from either sample type. Specimen: peripheral blood. The receptor was isolated from a man aged 60 to 75 with acute or convalescent COVID-19. The sequence links TRBV5-1 to TRBJ2-2; the D gene is perhaps TRBD1, from 5 matching bases. The nucleotides are TGCGCCAGCAGCCTCACGCTCGGACAAAACACCGGGGAGCTGTTTTTT. This yields the protein CASSLTLGQNTGELFF.